This T cell receptor (beta chain) was captured in a study of T cells in Graves' hyperthyroidism and ophthalmopathy. This clonotype appeared many times. Its cognate antigen is unknown. Using RNA transcripts as the source, TCR beta CDR3 regions were amplified. The primer set for the first-round RT-PCR of the TCR CDR3 was HTBI. Each CDR3 protein is one row after TCRdb ran MiXCR on the multiplex PCR reads. The profile shows over 400,000 distinct CDR3 sequences, around 15% of them singletons. Study-level results: Patients with ophthalmopathy were separated from those with stable hyperthyroidism by a 13 V-J model.

Inclusion characteristics of ophthalmopathy patients comprised a Clinical Activity Score of at least 3, a NOSPECS grade of at least 4, and duration under 3 months. Clinical symptoms, serum thyroxine and TRAb, thyroid ultrasound and orbital computed tomography were used for the diagnoses. CDR3 length equals 14 residues. V lost 6 bases, J lost 4 bases, and 14 bases lay in between. The sequencing input was blood. This chain connects TRBV12-3 or TRBV12-4 to TRBJ2-3; D is perhaps TRBD1 (5 bases). The source is a man aged 18 to 35 with Graves' ophthalmopathy. The CDR3 nucleotides read TGTGCCAGCAGCTTAAAGGGGTTTCCAGATACGCAGTATTTT. Its protein is CASSLKGFPDTQYF.